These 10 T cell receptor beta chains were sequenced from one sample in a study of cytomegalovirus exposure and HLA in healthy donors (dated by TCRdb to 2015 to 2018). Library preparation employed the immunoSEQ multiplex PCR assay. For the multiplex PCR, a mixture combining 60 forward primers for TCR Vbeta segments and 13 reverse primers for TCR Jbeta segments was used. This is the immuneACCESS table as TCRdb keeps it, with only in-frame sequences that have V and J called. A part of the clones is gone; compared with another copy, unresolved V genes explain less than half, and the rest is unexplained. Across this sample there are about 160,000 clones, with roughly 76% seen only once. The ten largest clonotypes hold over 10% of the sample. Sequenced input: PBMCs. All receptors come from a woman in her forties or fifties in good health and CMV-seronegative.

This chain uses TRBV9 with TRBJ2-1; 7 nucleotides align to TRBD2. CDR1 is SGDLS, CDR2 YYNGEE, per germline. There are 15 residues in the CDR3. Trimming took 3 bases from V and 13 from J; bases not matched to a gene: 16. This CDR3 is CASSGDPLRAGAQFF. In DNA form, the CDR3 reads TGTGCCAGCAGCGGGGACCCCTTGAGGGCGGGAGCTCAGTTCTTC.

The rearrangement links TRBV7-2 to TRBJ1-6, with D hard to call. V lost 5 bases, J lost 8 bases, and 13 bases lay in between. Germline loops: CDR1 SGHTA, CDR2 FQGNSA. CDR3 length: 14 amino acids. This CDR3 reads CASSRVSRDSPLHF. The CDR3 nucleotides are TGTGCCAGCAGCAGAGTCTCGAGGGATTCACCCCTCCACTTT.

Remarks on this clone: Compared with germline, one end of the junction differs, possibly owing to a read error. In DNA, the CDR3 is TGTTCCAGCAGACCCCGACAGGGAGAGTTGGGTGAAGCTTTCTTT. Translated, it gives CSSRPRQGELGEAFF. This chain joins TRBV7-9 and TRBJ1-1; 7 positions agree with TRBD1. The CDR3 is 15 residues long. The germline gives CDR1 SEHNR, CDR2 FQNEAQ (reference sequence).

CDR3 residues: CASSQETGTQYF. The CDR3 coding sequence is TGTGCCAGCAGCCAAGAAACGGGTACGCAGTATTTT. The rearrangement uses TRBV4-2 and TRBJ2-3; D call uncertain. The CDR3 has 12 amino acids. Trimming left V 0 bases short and J 8 bases short, with 6 bases between. Per the germline V gene, CDR1 is LGHNA and CDR2 is YNFKEQ.

Here the CDR3 DNA reads TGTGCCAGTTCGAGGGAACAGCCCAATCAGCCCCAGCATTTT. Its protein is CASSREQPNQPQHF. This chain connects TRBV19 to TRBJ1-5; D remains ambiguous. The germline gives CDR1 LNHDA, CDR2 SQIVND (reference sequence). V lost 8 bases to trimming and J lost 3 bases, with 14 bases between them. There are 14 residues in the CDR3.

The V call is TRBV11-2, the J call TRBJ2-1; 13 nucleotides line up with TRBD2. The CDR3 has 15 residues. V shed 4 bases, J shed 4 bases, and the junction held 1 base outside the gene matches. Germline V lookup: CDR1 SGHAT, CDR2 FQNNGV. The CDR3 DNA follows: TGTGCCAGCAGCTCGGGACTAGCGGGGTACAATGAGCAGTTCTTC. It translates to CASSSGLAGYNEQFF.

In nucleotides, the CDR3 is TGCGCCAGCAGTTCTAGCGGGGGGGCCTACGAGCAGTACTTC. It codes for CASSSSGGAYEQYF. The chain is built from TRBV5-1 and TRBJ2-7; TRBD2 matches at 12 bases. CDR3 size: 14 residues. CDR1 SGHRS and CDR2 YFSETQ come from the germline V gene. J lost 2 bases, V lost 5 bases, and 2 bases had no gene match. Together with reference TRBV5-1 and TRBJ2-7, the CDR3 gives the full variable domain: KAGVTQTPRYLIKTRGQQVTLSCSPISGHRSVSWYQQTPGQGLQFLFEYFSETQRNKGNFPGRFSGRQFSNSRSEMNVSTLELGDSALYLCASSSSGGAYEQYFGPGTRLTVT.

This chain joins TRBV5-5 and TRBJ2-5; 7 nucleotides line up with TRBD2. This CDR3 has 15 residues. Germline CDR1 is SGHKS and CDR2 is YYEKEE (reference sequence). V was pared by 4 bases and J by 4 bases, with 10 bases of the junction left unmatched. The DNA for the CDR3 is TGTGCCAGCAGCCTGACGCGGGGGAAGGGAGAGACCCAGTACTTC. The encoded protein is CASSLTRGKGETQYF.

CDR3 DNA: TGTGCCAGCAGCTTCGGCAGGGGCGATGGCTACACCTTC. It is translated as CASSFGRGDGYTF. This chain joins TRBV7-6 and TRBJ1-2, with a tentative D call TRBD1 (6 bases). Germline V gives CDR1 SGHVS, CDR2 FNYEAQ. V lost 3 bases and J lost 6, with 11 bases in between. This CDR3 has 13 amino acids.

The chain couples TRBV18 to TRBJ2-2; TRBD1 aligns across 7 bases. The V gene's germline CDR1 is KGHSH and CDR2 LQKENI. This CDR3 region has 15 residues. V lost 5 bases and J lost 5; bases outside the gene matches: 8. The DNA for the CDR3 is TGTGCCAGCTCATTACAGGGGAGCGGAACCGGGGAGCTGTTTTTT. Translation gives CASSLQGSGTGELFF.